A single sample is the source of the 11 T cell receptor beta chains below, sequenced in a study of T cells in Graves' hyperthyroidism and ophthalmopathy. RNA transcripts gave rise to amplified TCR beta CDR3 regions. The TCR CDR3 first-round RT-PCR relied on the HTBI primer set. From the multiplex PCR reads, TCRdb called clonotypes with MiXCR, one entry per CDR3 protein. Among about 360,000 distinct CDR3 sequences listed, approximately 14% were seen once. Sequencing was performed on blood. These receptors were collected from a woman aged 18-29 years with Graves' hyperthyroidism that later progressed to Graves' ophthalmopathy.

This clonotype was observed at least ten times. The J gene is TRBJ2-3, the V gene TRBV7-2, with a possible D match to TRBD2 (5 bases). V was pared by 4 bases and J by 0 bases, with 14 bases between. CDR3 size: 16 residues. Germline V gene data show CDR1 as SGHTA and CDR2 as FQGNSA. The CDR3 here is CASSWTGGPSTDTQYF. The CDR3, as DNA: TGTGCCAGCAGCTGGACCGGAGGTCCTAGCACAGATACGCAGTATTTT.

Ten or more counts support this clonotype. The chain carries TRBV29-1 and TRBJ1-2, with TRBD1 identical over 7 bases. The V segment lost 3 bases and the J segment 7 bases; nucleotides outside the gene matches: 8. Germline CDR1 SQVTM, CDR2 ANQGSEA. The CDR3 has 13 amino acids. The DNA of the CDR3 is TGCAGCGTTGACCGAGACAGGGCCGCTGGCTACACCTTC. The encoded protein is CSVDRDRAAGYTF.

In its sample, this clonotype was seen many times. The chain is built from TRBV12-3 or TRBV12-4 and TRBJ2-3; possible D gene TRBD2, 6 bases. V lost 0 bases and J lost 5, with 18 bases in between. The CDR3 has 17 residues. The CDR3 coding sequence is TGTGCCAGCAGTTTAGCGGCCGGGACTTACAGTAGAGATACGCAGTATTTT. Its protein product is CASSLAAGTYSRDTQYF.

Ten or more counts support this clonotype. The V call is TRBV24-1, the J call TRBJ1-5; 7 bases match TRBD1. This CDR3 spans 18 amino acids. The germline V gene has CDR1 KGHDR and CDR2 SFDVKD. Unmatched junction bases numbered 12, after V lost 2 bases and J lost 3 bases. The CDR3 DNA follows: TGTGCCACCAGTGATTCGTCACCCGGGACAGCCTACAATCAGCCCCAGCATTTT. Its protein is CATSDSSPGTAYNQPQHF.

This clonotype was seen repeatedly, ten times or more. The V gene is TRBV6-1, the J gene TRBJ2-1; TRBD1 is a possible D gene (6 bases). The CDR3 is 14 residues long. Trimming left V 8 bases short and J 3 bases short, with 14 bases between. The V gene's germline CDR1 is MNHNS and CDR2 SASEGT. The CDR3 sequence is CASADRVYYNEQFF. CDR3 sequence (DNA): TGTGCCAGCGCGGACAGAGTCTACTACAATGAGCAGTTCTTC.

V gene TRBV20-1 combines with J gene TRBJ2-5; D uncertain. The CDR3 has 11 amino acids. The V and J ends lost 3 bases and 2 bases respectively, with 4 bases between them. Germline CDR1 is DFQATT and CDR2 is SNEGSKA (reference sequence). Written as DNA, the CDR3 is TGCAGTGCTAGGGGTCAAGAGACCCAGTACTTC. This encodes CSARGQETQYF.

In this sample, this clonotype turned up many times. V usage is TRBV7-9 and J usage is TRBJ2-1; D not resolved. Looked up from germline, CDR1 is SEHNR and CDR2 is FQNEAQ (reference sequence). The CDR3 length is 17 residues. V was cut by 2 bases and J by 4 bases, with 18 bases left in between. The CDR3 bases are TGTGCCAGCAGCTTACAGTTGGGTTTGGTCGATTACAATGAGCAGTTCTTC. Its protein is CASSLQLGLVDYNEQFF. The whole variable domain, remainder taken from reference TRBV7-9 and TRBJ2-1, is DTGVSQNPRHKITKRGQNVTFRCDPISEHNRLYWYRQTLGQGPEFLTYFQNEAQLEKSRLLSDRFSAERPKGSFSTLEIQRTEQGDSAMYLCASSLQLGLVDYNEQFFGPGTRLTVL.

The V gene is TRBV6-2 or TRBV6-3, the J gene TRBJ2-3, with D perhaps TRBD1 (8 bases). Per the germline V gene, CDR1 is MNHEY and CDR2 is SVGEGT. V lost 4 bases, J lost 6 bases, and 20 bases lay in between. The CDR3 totals 16 residues. Here the CDR3 DNA reads TGTGCCAGCAGTTCAGGGGGCGGGAGCGAGTCGGATACGCAGTATTTT. Translating gives CASSSGGGSESDTQYF.

This sequence joins TRBV5-8 and TRBJ1-1, with 8 bases identical to TRBD1. The germline gives CDR1 SGHTS, CDR2 YDEGEE. The CDR3 runs 14 residues. Trimming cost V 4 bases and J 6 bases; bases outside gene matches: 8. The CDR3 sequence is CASSQDREDAEAFF. For the CDR3, the DNA is TGTGCCAGCAGCCAGGACAGGGAGGACGCTGAAGCTTTCTTT.

This clonotype was recorded at least ten times. The rearrangement uses TRBV28 and TRBJ2-1; D is unclear. Trimming shortened V by 3 bases and J by 4 bases, and 16 bases separated the two germline ends. CDR3 length: 16 amino acids. Germline CDR1 is MDHEN and CDR2 is SYDVKM. The CDR3 DNA reads TGTGCCAGCAGTTTCCCCCTAGAGAGTTCTTACAATGAGCAGTTCTTC. Translated, it gives CASSFPLESSYNEQFF.

This clonotype was seen a handful of times. The chain links TRBV6-2 or TRBV6-3 to TRBJ2-3; D possibly corresponds to TRBD2 (6 bases). Trimming removed 6 bases from V and 4 bases from J, with 17 bases in between. The CDR3 loop spans 15 amino acids. The germline CDR1 and CDR2 sequences are MNHEY and SVGEGT. The CDR3: CASRTRTNFPDTQYF. The CDR3 DNA is TGTGCCAGCAGAACTCGGACTAATTTTCCAGATACGCAGTATTTT.